A selection of T cell receptor beta chains follows, all from one sample in a study of Ad26.COV2.S vaccination and SARS-CoV-2 variants. Assay used: immunoSEQ multiplex PCR; TCRdb lists only in-frame clones, some missing. This table holds around 300,000 clones, around 89% found once. Sample: peripheral blood, taken in a trial of Ad26.COV2.S vaccine versus placebo. Every receptor here comes from a person between 18 and 59 years old who received the Ad26.COV2.S COVID-19 vaccine or a placebo. The CDR3 runs from the conserved cysteine through the conserved F or W. The D gene is left open where the match is weak. Clone size is given for some rows only: seen once, a few or many times, or a class if the clone is expanded.

TGTGCCAGCAGTTTAGGACTTCAAGAGACCCAGTACTTC,CASSLGLQETQYF,TRBV27,.,.,TRBJ2-5
TGTGCCAGTTGTGAGTTGGCAGGGGGCTATCAGCCCCAGCATTTT,CASCELAGGYQPQHF,TRBV19,TRBD1,once,TRBJ1-5
TGTGCCAGCAGCTTTAGACAGGGTCATGAGCAGTTCTTC,CASSFRQGHEQFF,TRBV7-9,TRBD1,once,TRBJ2-1
TGTGCCAGCAGTTTCGGACGGAGGGCTTACTATAATTCACCCCTCCACTTT,CASSFGRRAYYNSPLHF,TRBV27,.,.,TRBJ1-6
TGTGCCAGCAGCGAGGGACATCGCAGGGAGACCCAGTACTTC,CASSEGHRRETQYF,TRBV5-5,.,.,TRBJ2-5
TGTGCCAGCAGTTTAAGGCCATATGGCTACACCTTC,CASSLRPYGYTF,TRBV12-3/TRBV12-4,.,.,TRBJ1-2
TGTGCCACCAGTCTGGGAGGGATCGGGGAGCTGTTTTTT,CATSLGGIGELFF,TRBV24-1,TRBD2,many,TRBJ2-2
TGTGCCAGCACCGGACAGGGTATCGCTAATGAAAAACTGTTTTTT,CASTGQGIANEKLFF,TRBV2,TRBD1,.,TRBJ1-4
TGTGCCAGCGGAACGGGCAATCAGCCCCAGCATTTT,CASGTGNQPQHF,TRBV28,.,.,TRBJ1-5
TGTGCCAGTAGTACCCTCCGGGACTTTAATGAAAAACTGTTTTTT,CASSTLRDFNEKLFF,TRBV19,.,.,TRBJ1-4
TGTGCCAGCAGCCCCCGGACAGGCCAGCTCTCCTACGAGCAGTACTTC,CASSPRTGQLSYEQYF,TRBV9,TRBD1,.,TRBJ2-7
TGTGCCAGCAGCTCCCAGGGACGTCCGAGCACAGATACGCAGTATTTT,CASSSQGRPSTDTQYF,TRBV5-4,.,.,TRBJ2-3
TGTGCCAGCAGCAGGTACAGGGGAACCGGGGAGCTGTTTTTT,CASSRYRGTGELFF,TRBV7-2,TRBD1,few,TRBJ2-2
TGTGCCAGCTCACCCGGGACTAGCGGGAGTAGGGCTTCCGAGCAGTACTTC,CASSPGTSGSRASEQYF,TRBV18,TRBD2,once,TRBJ2-7
TGTGCCAGCAGCCCACAGGGAAAGGGCGACGAAAAACTGTTTTTT,CASSPQGKGDEKLFF,TRBV9,.,.,TRBJ1-4
TGTGCCACCAGACCCGACCGGATCTCCTACGAGCAGTACTTC,CATRPDRISYEQYF,TRBV15,.,.,TRBJ2-7
TGTGCCAGCAGCCAAACACTCTACGAGCAGTACTTC,CASSQTLYEQYF,TRBV14,.,.,TRBJ2-7
TGTGCCAGCAGTGGACAGGCGAACTATGGCTACACCTTC,CASSGQANYGYTF,TRBV2,.,.,TRBJ1-2
TGTGCCAGCAGCTTAACGTCGGATGAGCAGTTCTTC,CASSLTSDEQFF,TRBV7-2,.,.,TRBJ2-1
TGTGCCTGGAAGACCAAGGGGCACTATGGCTACACCTTC,CAWKTKGHYGYTF,TRBV30,.,.,TRBJ1-2
TGTGCCAGCAGCTTTTCAGGAGGCTACGAGCAGTACTTC,CASSFSGGYEQYF,TRBV5-5,.,.,TRBJ2-7
TGTGCCAGCAGCCAACAGGGTACGGGAGCTTTCTTT,CASSQQGTGAFF,TRBV14,.,.,TRBJ1-1
TGTGCCAGTAGCGGGTCCGCCTACGAGCAGTACTTC,CASSGSAYEQYF,TRBV6-6,TRBD2,.,TRBJ2-7
TGTGCCAGCAGCCTGGTAGGAGGGCGGGGAGGCTACACCTTC,CASSLVGGRGGYTF,TRBV11-2,.,.,TRBJ1-2
TGTGCCAGCAGTTTATCGCGGGGTGGGTACGAGCAGTACTTC,CASSLSRGGYEQYF,TRBV27,.,.,TRBJ2-7
TGTGCCAGCAGCCGGGTTCCGAACACCGGGGAGCTGTTTTTT,CASSRVPNTGELFF,TRBV5-6,.,.,TRBJ2-2
TGTGCCTGGAGTACCCGACTAGCATACAATGAGCAGTTCTTC,CAWSTRLAYNEQFF,TRBV30,TRBD2,.,TRBJ2-1
TGTGCCAGCAGTTACAAGGCTTATAGCAATCAGCCCCAGCATTTT,CASSYKAYSNQPQHF,TRBV6-5,.,.,TRBJ1-5
TGTGCCACCAGTAGCGGGAGGGCCGATACTTTTCAAGAGACCCAGTACTTC,CATSSGRADTFQETQYF,TRBV24-1,TRBD2,.,TRBJ2-5
TGTGCCAGCAGCTTGGCTGACGCCGAGACCCAGTACTTC,CASSLADAETQYF,TRBV5-6,.,.,TRBJ2-5